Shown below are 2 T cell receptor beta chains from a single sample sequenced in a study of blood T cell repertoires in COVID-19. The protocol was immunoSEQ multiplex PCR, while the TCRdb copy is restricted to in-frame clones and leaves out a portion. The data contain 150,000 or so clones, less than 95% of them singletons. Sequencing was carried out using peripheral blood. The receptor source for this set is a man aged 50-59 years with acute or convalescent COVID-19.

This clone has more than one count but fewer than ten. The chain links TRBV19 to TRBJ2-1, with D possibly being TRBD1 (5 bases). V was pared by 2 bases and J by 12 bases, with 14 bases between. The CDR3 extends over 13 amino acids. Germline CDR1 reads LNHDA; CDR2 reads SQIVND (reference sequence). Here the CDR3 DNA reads TGTGCCAGTAGTATAAGCAGGGTAATGTGGCAGTTCTTC. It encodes CASSISRVMWQFF.

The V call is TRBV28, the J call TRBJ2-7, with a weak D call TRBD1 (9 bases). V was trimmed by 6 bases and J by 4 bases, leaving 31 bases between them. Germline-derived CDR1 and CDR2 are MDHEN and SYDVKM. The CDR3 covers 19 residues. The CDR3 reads CASSHTGTGSIAGTYEQYF. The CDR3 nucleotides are TGTGCCAGCAGCCATACCGGGACAGGGAGTATAGCGGGGACATACGAGCAGTACTTC.